These 9 T cell receptor beta chains were sequenced from one sample in a study of T cell responses to AZD1222 COVID-19 vaccine. Data came from immunoSEQ multiplex PCR; TCRdb stores just in-frame clones and leaves some out. Of about 72,000 clones listed, 80% to 90% are singletons. The specimen comprised peripheral blood, sampled 28 days after the second AZD1222 dose. The source of these receptors is an adult who received the AZD1222 COVID-19 vaccine.

The V and J genes are TRBV6-4 and TRBJ2-3, with D unresolved. The CDR3 has 14 residues. Per the germline V gene, CDR1 is MRHNA and CDR2 is SNTAGT. The ends were cut back, 2 bases at V and 7 bases at J, with 13 bases in the middle. DNA of the CDR3: TGTGCCAGCAGTGACATCTGGGGTGGAAATACGCAGTATTTT. Encoded protein: CASSDIWGGNTQYF.

This chain uses TRBV6-1 with TRBJ2-1; 9 bases are shared with TRBD2. V trimming: 3 bases; J trimming: 10 bases; junction bases outside the gene matches: 4. The CDR3 loop spans 13 amino acids. From germline, CDR1 is MNHNS and CDR2 SASEGT. CDR3 DNA sequence: TGTGCCAGCAGTGATCCCAGCGGGAGGGAGCAGTTCTTC. Residues: CASSDPSGREQFF.

The chain links TRBV20-1 to TRBJ2-1; D not resolved. V lost 3 bases, J lost 11 bases, and 8 bases lay in between. The CDR3 sequence is 10 residues long. CDR1 is DFQATT and CDR2 is SNEGSKA in the germline V gene (reference sequence). This CDR3 is CSARVSQQFF. Written as DNA, the CDR3 is TGCAGTGCTAGGGTTAGCCAGCAGTTCTTC.

The gene calls are TRBV6-2 or TRBV6-3 and TRBJ2-7; unclear D gene. In germline, CDR1 is MNHEY, CDR2 SVGEGT. The germline V and J ends were trimmed by 4 bases and 9 bases, with 16 bases remaining between them. This CDR3 is 13 amino acids long. Here the CDR3 reads CASSSINVVVQYF. The CDR3 DNA reads TGTGCCAGCAGTTCAATTAACGTGGTTGTGCAGTACTTC.

V usage is TRBV6-5 and J usage is TRBJ2-5; possibly TRBD2 for D (5 bases). V lost 6 bases and J lost 3, with 11 bases in between. In germline, CDR1 is MNHEY, CDR2 SVGAGI. The CDR3 is 13 residues long. The CDR3 DNA sequence: TGTGCCAGCAGGGGTTTCGGGGAAGAGACCCAGTACTTC. This encodes CASRGFGEETQYF.

This clone appeared a single time. The chain employs TRBV6-5 and TRBJ1-5; D not certain. From germline, CDR1 is MNHEY and CDR2 SVGAGI. The CDR3 spans 12 residues. Trimming took 8 bases from V and 6 from J, leaving 11 bases between them. The CDR3 region has the DNA TGTGCCAGCGAGGAGGGATTTCAGCCCCAGCATTTT. Translated: CASEEGFQPQHF.

This clone has just one count. The chain couples TRBV5-1 to TRBJ2-3; TRBD2 matches 9 bases. The CDR3 sequence is 16 residues long. Germline CDR1 SGHRS, CDR2 YFSETQ. V was pared by 1 base and J by 1 base, with 4 bases of the junction left unmatched. The CDR3 loop is CASSLMGLAGTDTQYF. The CDR3 bases are TGCGCCAGCAGCTTGATGGGACTAGCAGGCACAGATACGCAGTATTTT.

The chain joins TRBV9 to TRBJ2-1; possible D gene TRBD2, 6 bases. The CDR3 totals 19 residues. Germline V lookup: CDR1 SGDLS, CDR2 YYNGEE. The V end was cut by 2 bases, the J end by 7 bases, with 28 bases between. CDR3 sequence: CASSVRDGLQIAEGNEQFF. CDR3 nucleotide sequence: TGTGCCAGCAGCGTTCGGGACGGTCTACAGATAGCGGAAGGGAATGAGCAGTTCTTC.

The chain recombines TRBV6-1 with TRBJ2-3; 9 nucleotides match TRBD1. This CDR3 region has 16 residues. Germline V gene sequence: CDR1 MNHNS, CDR2 SASEGT. Trimming at V came to 4 bases and at J to 8 bases, leaving 13 bases not matched to a gene. CDR3 bases: TGTGCCAGCAGTGTACAGGGGGCTCTGGTCTTAGGTACGCAGTATTTT. Amino acid sequence: CASSVQGALVLGTQYF.